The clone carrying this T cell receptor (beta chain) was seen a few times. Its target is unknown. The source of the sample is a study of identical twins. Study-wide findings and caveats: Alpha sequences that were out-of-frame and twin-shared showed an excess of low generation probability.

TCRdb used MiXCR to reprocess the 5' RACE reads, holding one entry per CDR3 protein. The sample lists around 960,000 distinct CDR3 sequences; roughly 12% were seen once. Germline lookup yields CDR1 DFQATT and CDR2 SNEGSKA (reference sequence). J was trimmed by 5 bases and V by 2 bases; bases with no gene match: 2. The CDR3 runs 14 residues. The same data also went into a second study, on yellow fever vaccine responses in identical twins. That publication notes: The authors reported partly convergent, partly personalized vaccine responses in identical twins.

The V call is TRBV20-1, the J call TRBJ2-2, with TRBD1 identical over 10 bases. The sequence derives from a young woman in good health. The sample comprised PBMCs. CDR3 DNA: TGCAGTGCTAGAAGGGACAGGGGAACCGGGGAGCTGTTTTTT. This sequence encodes CSARRDRGTGELFF.